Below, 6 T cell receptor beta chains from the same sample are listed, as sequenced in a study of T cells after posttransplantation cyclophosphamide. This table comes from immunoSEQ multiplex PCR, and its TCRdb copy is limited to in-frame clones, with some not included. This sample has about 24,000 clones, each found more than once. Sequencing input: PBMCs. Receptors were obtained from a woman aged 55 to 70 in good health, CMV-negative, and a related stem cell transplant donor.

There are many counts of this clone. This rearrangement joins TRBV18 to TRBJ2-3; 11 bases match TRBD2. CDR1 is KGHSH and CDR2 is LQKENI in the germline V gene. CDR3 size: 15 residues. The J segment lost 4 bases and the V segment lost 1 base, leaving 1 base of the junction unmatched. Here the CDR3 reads CASSPRTSGPDTQYF. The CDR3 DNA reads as TGTGCCAGCTCACCACGGACTAGCGGGCCAGATACGCAGTATTTT.

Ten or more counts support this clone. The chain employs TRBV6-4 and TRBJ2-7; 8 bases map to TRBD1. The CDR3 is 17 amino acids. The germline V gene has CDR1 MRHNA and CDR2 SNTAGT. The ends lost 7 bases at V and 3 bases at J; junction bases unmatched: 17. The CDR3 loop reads CASITPGGSSRGYEQYV. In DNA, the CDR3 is TGTGCCAGCATTACCCCAGGGGGCTCCTCGAGGGGCTACGAGCAGTACGTC.

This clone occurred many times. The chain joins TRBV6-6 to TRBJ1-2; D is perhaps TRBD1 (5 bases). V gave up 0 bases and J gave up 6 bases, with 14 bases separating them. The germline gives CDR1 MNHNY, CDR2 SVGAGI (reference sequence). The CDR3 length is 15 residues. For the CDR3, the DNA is TGTGCCAGCAGTTACTCGAATGGGGCAGTTAATGGCTACACCTTC. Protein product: CASSYSNGAVNGYTF.

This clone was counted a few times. For the CDR3, the DNA is TGTGCCAGCAGCTCCGGGACTAGCGGGAGGAGCCCGAGTTTAGATACGCAGTATTTT. Residues: CASSSGTSGRSPSLDTQYF. The chain uses TRBV7-3 and TRBJ2-3; 15 bases agree with TRBD2. CDR1 and CDR2 (germline): SGHTA, FQGTGA. V was pared by 4 bases and J by 5 bases, with 13 bases of the junction left unmatched. There are 19 residues in the CDR3.

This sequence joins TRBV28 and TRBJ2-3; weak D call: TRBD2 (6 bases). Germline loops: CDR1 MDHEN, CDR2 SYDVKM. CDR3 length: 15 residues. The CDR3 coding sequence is TGTGGTGCTGCGGGACGCCGTTTTAGCACAGATACGCAGTATTTT. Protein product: CGAAGRRFSTDTQYF.

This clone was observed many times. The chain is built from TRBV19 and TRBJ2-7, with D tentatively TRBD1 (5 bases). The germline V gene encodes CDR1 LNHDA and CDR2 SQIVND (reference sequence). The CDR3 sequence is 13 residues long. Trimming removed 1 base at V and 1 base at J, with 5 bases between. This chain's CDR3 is CASSIGQSYEQYF. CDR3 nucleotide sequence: TGTGCCAGTAGTATAGGACAGTCCTACGAGCAGTACTTC.